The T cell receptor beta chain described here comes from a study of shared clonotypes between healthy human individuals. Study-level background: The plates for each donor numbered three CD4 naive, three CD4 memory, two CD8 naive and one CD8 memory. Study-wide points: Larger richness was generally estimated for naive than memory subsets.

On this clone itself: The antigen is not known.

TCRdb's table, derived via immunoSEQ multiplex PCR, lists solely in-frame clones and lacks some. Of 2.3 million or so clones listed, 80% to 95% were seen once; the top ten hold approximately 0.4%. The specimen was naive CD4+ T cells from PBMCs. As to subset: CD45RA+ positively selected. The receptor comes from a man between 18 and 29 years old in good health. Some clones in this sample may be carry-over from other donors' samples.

DNA for the CDR3: TGTGCCAGCAGCTTACGGACAGGGTATCAGCCCCAGCATTTT. Translation: CASSLRTGYQPQHF. The chain uses TRBV7-8 and TRBJ1-5; TRBD1 agrees at 8 bases. Germline V lookup: CDR1 SGHVS, CDR2 FQNEAQ. V gave up 2 bases and J gave up 5 bases; unmatched junction bases: 2. The CDR3 loop spans 14 amino acids.